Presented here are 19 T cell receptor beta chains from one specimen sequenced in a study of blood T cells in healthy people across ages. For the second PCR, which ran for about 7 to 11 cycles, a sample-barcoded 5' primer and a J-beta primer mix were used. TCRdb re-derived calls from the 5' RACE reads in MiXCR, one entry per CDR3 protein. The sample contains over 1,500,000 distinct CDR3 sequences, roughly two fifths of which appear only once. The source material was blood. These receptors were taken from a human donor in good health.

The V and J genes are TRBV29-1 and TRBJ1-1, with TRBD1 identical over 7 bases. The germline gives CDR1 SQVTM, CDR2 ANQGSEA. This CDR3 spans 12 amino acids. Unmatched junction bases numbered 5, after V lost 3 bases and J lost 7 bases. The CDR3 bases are TGCAGCGTTGACCCAGGGGGGGTTGAAGCTTTCTTT. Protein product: CSVDPGGVEAFF.

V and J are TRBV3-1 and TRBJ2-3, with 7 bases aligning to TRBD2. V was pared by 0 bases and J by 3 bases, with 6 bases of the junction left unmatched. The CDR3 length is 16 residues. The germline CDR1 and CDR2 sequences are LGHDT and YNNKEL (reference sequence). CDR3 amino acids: CASSQDPLAETDTQYF. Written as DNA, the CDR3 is TGTGCCAGCAGCCAAGATCCGCTAGCGGAAACAGATACGCAGTATTTT.

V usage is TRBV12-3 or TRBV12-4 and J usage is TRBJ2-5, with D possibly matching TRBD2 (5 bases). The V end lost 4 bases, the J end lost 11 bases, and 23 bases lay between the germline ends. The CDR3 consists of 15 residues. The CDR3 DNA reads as TGTGCCAGCAGTTCGGATCCGACATCGGTGCGAGGGCAGTACTTC. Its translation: CASSSDPTSVRGQYF.

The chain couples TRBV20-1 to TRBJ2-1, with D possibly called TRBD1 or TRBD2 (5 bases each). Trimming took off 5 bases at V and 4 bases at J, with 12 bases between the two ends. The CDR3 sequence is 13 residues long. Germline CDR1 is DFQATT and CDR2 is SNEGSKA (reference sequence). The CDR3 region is CSAAMGRYNEQFF. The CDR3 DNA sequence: TGCAGTGCTGCTATGGGACGGTACAATGAGCAGTTCTTC.

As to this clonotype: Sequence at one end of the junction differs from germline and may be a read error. CDR3 nucleotides: TGTGCCGGCAGCTTTCTCGATACGCAGTATTTT. It encodes CAGSFLDTQYF. The genes are TRBV7-2 and TRBJ2-3, with no clear D. The CDR3 loop spans 11 amino acids. Germline CDR1 is SGHTA and CDR2 is FQGNSA.

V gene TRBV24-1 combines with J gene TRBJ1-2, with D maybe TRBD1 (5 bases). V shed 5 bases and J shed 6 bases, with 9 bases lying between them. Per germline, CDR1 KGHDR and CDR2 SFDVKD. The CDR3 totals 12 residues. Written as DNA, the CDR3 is TGTGCCACCAGTGCCCGGGGGAATGGCTACACCTTC. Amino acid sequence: CATSARGNGYTF.

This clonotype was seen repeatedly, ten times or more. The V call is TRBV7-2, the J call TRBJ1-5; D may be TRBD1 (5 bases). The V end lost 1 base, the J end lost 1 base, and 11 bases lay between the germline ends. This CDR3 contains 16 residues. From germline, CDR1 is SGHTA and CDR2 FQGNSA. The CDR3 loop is CASSLGSGRSNQPQHF. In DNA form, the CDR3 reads TGTGCCAGCAGCTTAGGGTCAGGGCGGAGCAATCAGCCCCAGCATTTT.

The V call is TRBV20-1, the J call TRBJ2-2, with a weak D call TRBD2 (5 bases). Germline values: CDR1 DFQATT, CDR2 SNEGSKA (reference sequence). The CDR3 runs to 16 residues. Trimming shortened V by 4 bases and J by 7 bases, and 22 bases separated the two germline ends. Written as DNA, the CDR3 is TGCAGTGCTATCTCGGCGGGCGGCGAAAGAAACGGGGAGCTGTTTTTT. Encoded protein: CSAISAGGERNGELFF.

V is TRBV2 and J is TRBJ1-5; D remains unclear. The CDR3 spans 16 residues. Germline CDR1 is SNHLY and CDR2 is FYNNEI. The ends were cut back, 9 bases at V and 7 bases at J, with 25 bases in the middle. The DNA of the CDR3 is TGTGCCAGTTCGACACGCTCAACTGTATCTGGGCAGCCCCAGCATTTT. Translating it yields CASSTRSTVSGQPQHF.

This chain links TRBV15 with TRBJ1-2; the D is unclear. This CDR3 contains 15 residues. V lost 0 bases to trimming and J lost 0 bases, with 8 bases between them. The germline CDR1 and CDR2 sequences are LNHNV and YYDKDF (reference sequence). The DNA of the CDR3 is TGTGCCACCAGCAGAGATAAGCTAGCTAACTATGGCTACACCTTC. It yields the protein CATSRDKLANYGYTF.

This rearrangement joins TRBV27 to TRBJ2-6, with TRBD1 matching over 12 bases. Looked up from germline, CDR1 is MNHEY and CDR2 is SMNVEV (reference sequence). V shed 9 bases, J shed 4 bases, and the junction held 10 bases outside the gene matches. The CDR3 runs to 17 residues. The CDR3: CARSPGQGASGANVLTF. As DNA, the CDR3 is TGTGCCAGATCTCCGGGACAGGGGGCCTCAGGGGCCAACGTCCTGACTTTC.

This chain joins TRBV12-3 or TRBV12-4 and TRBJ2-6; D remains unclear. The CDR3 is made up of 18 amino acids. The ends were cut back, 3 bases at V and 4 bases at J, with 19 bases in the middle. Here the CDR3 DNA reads TGTGCCAGCAGTTTTGATAGGACGGTCCCAACGGGGGCCAACGTCCTGACTTTC. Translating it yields CASSFDRTVPTGANVLTF.

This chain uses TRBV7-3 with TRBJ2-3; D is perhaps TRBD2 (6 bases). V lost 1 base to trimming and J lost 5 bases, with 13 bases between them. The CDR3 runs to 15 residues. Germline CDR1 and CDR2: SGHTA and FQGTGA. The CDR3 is CASSLRIGGKDTQYF. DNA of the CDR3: TGTGCCAGCAGCTTAAGAATCGGGGGAAAAGATACGCAGTATTTT.

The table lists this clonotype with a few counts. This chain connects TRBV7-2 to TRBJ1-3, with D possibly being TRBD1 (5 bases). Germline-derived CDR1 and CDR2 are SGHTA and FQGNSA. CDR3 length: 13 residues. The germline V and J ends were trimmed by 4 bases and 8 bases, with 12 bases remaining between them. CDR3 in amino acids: CASSSGPRDTIYF. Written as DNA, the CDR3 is TGTGCCAGCAGCTCGGGACCACGGGACACCATATATTTT.

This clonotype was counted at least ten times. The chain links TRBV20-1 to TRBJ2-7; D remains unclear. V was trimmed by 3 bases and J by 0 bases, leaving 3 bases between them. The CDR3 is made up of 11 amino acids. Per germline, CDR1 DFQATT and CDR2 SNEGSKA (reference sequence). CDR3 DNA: TGCAGTGCTAGTTCCTCCTACGAGCAGTACTTC. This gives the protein CSASSSYEQYF.

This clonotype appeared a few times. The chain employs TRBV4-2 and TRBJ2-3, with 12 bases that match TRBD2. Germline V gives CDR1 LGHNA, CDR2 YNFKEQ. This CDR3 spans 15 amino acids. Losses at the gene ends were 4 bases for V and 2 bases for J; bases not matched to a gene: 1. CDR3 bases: TGTGCCAGCAGCCGGACTAGCGGGACCACAGATACGCAGTATTTT. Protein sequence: CASSRTSGTTDTQYF.

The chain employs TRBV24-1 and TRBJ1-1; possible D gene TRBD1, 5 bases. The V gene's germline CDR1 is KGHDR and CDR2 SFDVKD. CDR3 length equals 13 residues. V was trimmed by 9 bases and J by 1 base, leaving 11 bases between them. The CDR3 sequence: CATQAGWNTEAFF. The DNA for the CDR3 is TGTGCCACCCAAGCAGGGTGGAACACTGAAGCTTTCTTT.

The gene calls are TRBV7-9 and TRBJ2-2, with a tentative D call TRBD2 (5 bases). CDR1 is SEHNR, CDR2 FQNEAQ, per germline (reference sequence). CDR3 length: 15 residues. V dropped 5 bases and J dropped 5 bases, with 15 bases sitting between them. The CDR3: CASSPSIRRTGELFF. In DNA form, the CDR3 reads TGTGCCAGCAGCCCGTCAATACGGAGGACCGGGGAGCTGTTTTTT.

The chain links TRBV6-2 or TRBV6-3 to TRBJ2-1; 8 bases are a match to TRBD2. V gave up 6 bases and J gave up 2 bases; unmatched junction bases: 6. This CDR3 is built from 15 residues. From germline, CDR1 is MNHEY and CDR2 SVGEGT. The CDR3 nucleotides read TGTGCCAGCAGCCGCCGGGGGGGTACCTACAATGAGCAGTTCTTC. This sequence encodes CASSRRGGTYNEQFF.